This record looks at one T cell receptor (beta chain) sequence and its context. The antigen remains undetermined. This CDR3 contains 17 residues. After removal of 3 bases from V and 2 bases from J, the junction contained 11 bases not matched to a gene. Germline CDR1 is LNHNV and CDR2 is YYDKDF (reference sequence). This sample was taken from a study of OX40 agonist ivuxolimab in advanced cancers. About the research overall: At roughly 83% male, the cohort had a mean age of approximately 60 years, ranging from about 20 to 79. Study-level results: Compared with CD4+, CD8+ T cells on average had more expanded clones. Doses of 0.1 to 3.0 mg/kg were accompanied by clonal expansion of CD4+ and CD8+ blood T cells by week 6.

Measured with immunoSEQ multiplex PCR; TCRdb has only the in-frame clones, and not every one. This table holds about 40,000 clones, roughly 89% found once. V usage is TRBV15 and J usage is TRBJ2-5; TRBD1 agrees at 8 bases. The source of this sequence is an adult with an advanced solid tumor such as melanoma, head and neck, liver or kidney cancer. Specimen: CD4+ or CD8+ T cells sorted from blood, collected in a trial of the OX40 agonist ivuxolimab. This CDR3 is CATSSDYVGQGQETQYF. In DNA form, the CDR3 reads TGTGCCACCAGCAGCGACTACGTAGGACAGGGACAAGAGACCCAGTACTTC. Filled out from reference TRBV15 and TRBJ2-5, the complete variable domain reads DAMVIQNPRYQVTQFGKPVTLSCSQTLNHNVMYWYQQKSSQAPKLLFHYYDKDFNNEADTPDNFQSRRPNTSFCFLDIRSPGLGDTAMYLCATSSDYVGQGQETQYFGPGTRLLVL.